The source of this T cell receptor (beta chain) is a study of tissue T cells after allogeneic stem cell transplantation. Study-wide background: This research-autopsy study prospectively enrolled adult allogeneic hematopoietic cell transplant recipients with steroid-refractory graft-versus-host disease. All graft-versus-host disease patients had gastrointestinal involvement and received several lines of directed therapy.

The protocol was immunoSEQ multiplex PCR, while the TCRdb copy is restricted to in-frame clones and leaves out a portion. Among about 43,000 clones listed, just under 95% were seen once. This CDR3 has 14 residues. Deletions cut 4 bases from V and 2 bases from J, with 10 bases between. The germline V gene encodes CDR1 MNHNY and CDR2 SVGAGI (reference sequence). Study results and caveats: The patient cohort was small and clinically heterogeneous, with limited sampling depth. Anatomically similar tissues had similar TCR repertoires within each patient.

About this clone itself: The antigen is unknown.

The sequences come from blood, collected before transplantation. The chain is built from TRBV6-6 and TRBJ2-3; TRBD2 might be the D (7 bases). The clonotype comes from a woman aged 35 to 69 who later had graft-versus-host disease after an allogeneic stem cell transplant. The CDR3 sequence is CASSSAGATDTQYF. The CDR3 DNA reads as TGTGCCAGCAGTTCTGCGGGGGCCACAGATACGCAGTATTTT.